Each of the 23 T cell receptor beta chains below was sequenced from the same sample in a study of CD8 T cells in ankylosing spondylitis. TCRdb passed the 5' RACE reads through MiXCR, listing each CDR3 protein once. The sample consists of around 100,000 distinct CDR3 sequences, approximately 25% of them appearing once. The sequencing input was synovial fluid, either unsorted or a sorted T cell fraction (not recorded which). The source is a male donor with ankylosing spondylitis.

J is TRBJ2-1 and V is TRBV18; TRBD2 matches at 8 bases. Germline trimming cut 5 bases from V and 1 base from J; bases unmatched to any gene: 4. The CDR3 sequence is 15 residues long. Germline assignment: CDR1 KGHSH and CDR2 LQKENI. CDR3 region: CASSTSGRSYNEQFF. CDR3 DNA: TGTGCCAGCTCAACCAGCGGGAGATCCTACAATGAGCAGTTCTTC.

This clonotype was seen at least ten times. The V gene is TRBV12-3 or TRBV12-4, the J gene TRBJ1-5; D gene ambiguous. This CDR3 has 13 residues. Trimming cost V 5 bases and J 9 bases, with 14 bases left between them. The CDR3 loop is CASSSNPLTPQHF. The CDR3 DNA sequence: TGTGCCAGCAGTAGTAACCCGCTGACGCCCCAGCATTTT.

In this sample, this clonotype turned up many times. This chain connects TRBV12-3 or TRBV12-4 to TRBJ2-3; unclear D gene. V dropped 5 bases and J dropped 5 bases, with 14 bases sitting between them. CDR3 size: 14 residues. The CDR3 coding sequence is TGTGCCAGCAGTGCGGTGATGGAAGAAGATACGCAGTATTTT. Translating it yields CASSAVMEEDTQYF.

V usage is TRBV20-1 and J usage is TRBJ2-2; 9 bases fit TRBD1. Germline V lookup: CDR1 DFQATT, CDR2 SNEGSKA (reference sequence). The trim removed 4 bases at V and 4 bases at J, leaving 4 bases unmatched. The length of the CDR3 is 14 residues. CDR3 coding DNA: TGCAGTGCTAAATCGGACAGGGGCACCGGGGAGCTGTTTTTT. Translating gives CSAKSDRGTGELFF.

This clonotype occurred once. The rearrangement joins TRBV11-1 to TRBJ1-5; tentative D call: TRBD1 (5 bases). The CDR3 extends over 15 amino acids. V was clipped by 1 base and J by 5 bases, with 12 bases between them. In germline, CDR1 is SGHAT, CDR2 FQDESV (reference sequence). CDR3 coding DNA: TGTGCCAGCAGCTTAGAGCCAGGGCAAGATCAGCCCCAGCATTTT. Its protein product is CASSLEPGQDQPQHF. Full variable domain (missing parts from reference TRBV11-1 and TRBJ1-5): EAEVAQSPRYKITEKSQAVAFWCDPISGHATLYWYRQILGQGPELLVQFQDESVVDDSQLPKDRFSAERLKGVDSTLKIQPAELGDSAMYLCASSLEPGQDQPQHFGDGTRLSIL.

The chain employs TRBV19 and TRBJ2-3; no definite D call. The germline gives CDR1 LNHDA, CDR2 SQIVND (reference sequence). This CDR3 has 12 amino acids. The V end lost 8 bases, the J end lost 1 base, and 7 bases lay between the germline ends. Here the CDR3 reads CASSARTDTQYF. The CDR3 DNA reads TGTGCCAGTTCAGCCCGCACAGATACGCAGTATTTT.

This clonotype was picked up a small number of times. The chain couples TRBV24-1 to TRBJ2-1, with 8 nucleotides matching TRBD2. This CDR3 contains 16 residues. Germline V gene lookup returns CDR1 KGHDR and CDR2 SFDVKD. V shed 4 bases, J shed 7 bases, and the junction held 11 bases outside the gene matches. The CDR3 is CATSDPLREARNEQFF. The CDR3 DNA sequence: TGTGCCACCAGTGACCCTCTGCGGGAGGCACGTAATGAGCAGTTCTTC.

This clonotype came up a few times. This chain connects TRBV10-3 to TRBJ2-3; D perhaps matches TRBD2 (5 bases). Trimming took 6 bases from V and 2 from J, leaving 9 bases between them. CDR3 length equals 13 residues. The germline V gene has CDR1 ENHRY and CDR2 SYGVKD. The DNA of the CDR3 is TGTGCCATCAGCGGACTCGCCACAGATACGCAGTATTTT. Translation: CAISGLATDTQYF.

The genes are TRBV25-1 and TRBJ2-1, with TRBD2 identical over 11 bases. CDR3 size: 15 residues. V lost 4 bases, J lost 5 bases, and 4 bases stayed unmatched. Per germline, CDR1 MGHDK and CDR2 SYGVNS. The CDR3 DNA sequence: TGTGCCAGCAGTGTTCTAGCGGGAGGCAACAATGAGCAGTTCTTC. It yields the protein CASSVLAGGNNEQFF.

This clonotype was observed at least ten times. V and J are TRBV20-1 and TRBJ1-2; D possibly corresponds to TRBD1 (5 bases). The CDR3 is 16 residues long. Germline V gives CDR1 DFQATT, CDR2 SNEGSKA (reference sequence). Trimming took 0 bases from V and 6 from J, leaving 20 bases between them. The CDR3 bases are TGCAGTGCTAGAGATCAAATAAGGAGCCCCAGGGATGGCTACACCTTC. Translation: CSARDQIRSPRDGYTF.

The chain uses TRBV3-1 and TRBJ2-7; 8 nucleotides match TRBD1. Losses at the gene ends were 5 bases for V and 5 bases for J; bases not matched to a gene: 5. The CDR3 loop spans 13 amino acids. The germline CDR1 and CDR2 sequences are LGHDT and YNNKEL (reference sequence). CDR3 protein: CASSTRTGNEQYV. The CDR3 region has the DNA TGTGCCAGCAGCACCCGGACAGGGAACGAGCAGTACGTC.

This clonotype was counted once. The V call is TRBV7-2, the J call TRBJ2-7; TRBD2 aligns across 10 bases. Germline values: CDR1 SGHTA, CDR2 FQGNSA. The V segment lost 0 bases and the J segment 3 bases; nucleotides outside the gene matches: 2. The CDR3 is made up of 15 amino acids. As DNA, the CDR3 is TGTGCCAGCAGCTTAGCAGTAGCGGGGGGCTACGAGCAGTACTTC. It translates to CASSLAVAGGYEQYF.

V and J are TRBV10-3 and TRBJ2-3; TRBD2 matches 7 bases. Germline V gene lookup returns CDR1 ENHRY and CDR2 SYGVKD. The trim removed 5 bases at V and 6 bases at J, leaving 11 bases unmatched. The CDR3 loop spans 15 amino acids. CDR3 sequence (DNA): TGTGCCATCAGTAGTAGCGGGCCTGAGGGGGATACGCAGTATTTT. Its translation is CAISSSGPEGDTQYF.

This sequence joins TRBV7-8 and TRBJ1-2, with D uncertain. The length of the CDR3 is 14 residues. V lost 1 base, J lost 1 base, and 7 bases lay in between. Germline V lookup: CDR1 SGHVS, CDR2 FQNEAQ. CDR3 sequence (DNA): TGTGCCAGCAGCTTAGTGGACCTTAACTATGGCTACACCTTC. This codes for CASSLVDLNYGYTF.

Sample share makes this clonotype large (0.1 to 1%). This chain joins TRBV7-9 and TRBJ2-7; D might be TRBD1 (6 bases). Germline values: CDR1 SEHNR, CDR2 FQNEAQ (reference sequence). Trimming pared 5 bases from V and 5 bases from J, leaving 13 bases between. The CDR3 is 13 residues long. The CDR3 region is CASSRSPGDEQYV. Here the CDR3 DNA reads TGTGCCAGCAGCAGAAGTCCAGGGGACGAGCAGTACGTC.

CDR3 DNA: TGCAGCGTACGGACAGTAGGAAACACCATATATTTT. Translated: CSVRTVGNTIYF. The rearrangement uses TRBV29-1 and TRBJ1-3, with a weak D call TRBD1 (6 bases). This CDR3 is 12 amino acids long. The ends were cut back, 6 bases at V and 4 bases at J, with 10 bases in the middle. Looked up from germline, CDR1 is SQVTM and CDR2 is ANQGSEA.

This clonotype has more than one count but fewer than ten. This sequence joins TRBV14 and TRBJ2-1, with no clear D. The CDR3 is made up of 14 amino acids. V dropped 0 bases and J dropped 3 bases, with 6 bases sitting between them. Germline V gene data show CDR1 as SGHDN and CDR2 as FVKESK. The CDR3 DNA sequence: TGTGCCAGCAGCCAAGACCTATTCTACAATGAGCAGTTCTTC. Residues: CASSQDLFYNEQFF.

The CDR3 here is CASSKRVAGVDEQFF. The CDR3 DNA reads TGTGCCAGCAGTAAAAGGGTAGCGGGAGTGGATGAGCAGTTCTTC. The chain recombines TRBV11-1 with TRBJ2-1; 9 nucleotides align to TRBD2. Per the germline V gene, CDR1 is SGHAT and CDR2 is FQDESV (reference sequence). With 6 bases clipped from V and 8 bases from J, the junction kept 11 bases outside the gene matches. CDR3 length equals 15 residues.

This clonotype was detected a few times. The chain is built from TRBV20-1 and TRBJ2-7; TRBD2 agrees at 7 bases. The V gene end was trimmed by 0 bases and the J gene end by 0 bases; junction bases not matched to a gene: 17. Germline V gene data show CDR1 as DFQATT and CDR2 as SNEGSKA (reference sequence). The CDR3 covers 19 residues. The CDR3 loop reads CSARDAAGWSGENSYEQYF. The CDR3 bases are TGCAGTGCTAGAGATGCGGCGGGTTGGAGCGGGGAAAACTCCTACGAGCAGTACTTC.

V and J are TRBV10-3 and TRBJ2-5; the D gene is possibly TRBD2 (5 bases). The CDR3 is 13 amino acids. With 4 bases removed from V and 2 bases from J, the gap between germline ends came to 8 bases. Germline CDR1 ENHRY, CDR2 SYGVKD. The CDR3 region has the DNA TGTGCCATCAGTGGCCGGGAACAAGAGACCCAGTACTTC. Its protein product is CAISGREQETQYF.

The rearrangement uses TRBV28 and TRBJ1-2; perhaps TRBD1 as D (5 bases). V was trimmed by 5 bases and J by 4 bases, leaving 17 bases between them. The V gene's germline CDR1 is MDHEN and CDR2 SYDVKM. The CDR3 extends over 15 amino acids. The DNA for the CDR3 is TGTGCCAGCAGTCCTGAGGGACGGGAAGTCTATGGCTACACCTTC. It translates to CASSPEGREVYGYTF.

This clonotype showed up just a few times. This sequence joins TRBV29-1 and TRBJ2-2, with D perhaps TRBD1 (6 bases). CDR1 is SQVTM and CDR2 is ANQGSEA in the germline V gene. V was shortened by 4 bases and J by 7 bases, with 10 bases between the two germline ends. The CDR3 consists of 12 residues. The CDR3 region is CSVGGQGGELFF. In nucleotides, the CDR3 is TGCAGCGTTGGGGGGCAGGGCGGGGAGCTGTTTTTT.

This clonotype was counted between two and nine times. The V and J genes are TRBV25-1 and TRBJ2-2; no reliable D call. V lost 7 bases and J 1 base, leaving 4 bases between the germline ends. This CDR3 is 12 amino acids long. Per the germline V gene, CDR1 is MGHDK and CDR2 is SYGVNS. The CDR3 here is CASKGNTGELFF. The DNA of the CDR3 is TGTGCCAGCAAGGGGAACACCGGGGAGCTGTTTTTT.